The rows below give T cell receptor beta chains drawn from one sample of a study of early T cells in non-severe SARS-CoV-2 infection. TCRdb re-called the 5' RACE reads with MiXCR, one entry per CDR3 protein. The sample contains about 31,000 distinct CDR3 sequences, 5% to 7% of which appear only once. Source material: whole blood. The receptor set was obtained from an adult who was a healthcare worker with PCR-confirmed SARS-CoV-2 infection or an uninfected control (not recorded which). CDR3s include the opening cysteine and the closing phenylalanine or tryptophan. The order of the fields is J gene, V gene, CDR3 protein.

J gene: TRBJ1-6
V gene: TRBV7-6
CDR3 protein: CASSYRDTTNSPLHF

J gene: TRBJ2-2
V gene: TRBV5-1
CDR3 protein: CASGIAGELFF

J gene: TRBJ2-2
V gene: TRBV5-1
CDR3 protein: CASSTQPTGDTGELFF

J gene: TRBJ2-7
V gene: TRBV12-3/TRBV12-4
CDR3 protein: CASSSLGVGEQYF

J gene: TRBJ1-3
V gene: TRBV11-2
CDR3 protein: CASTSQISGNTIYF

J gene: TRBJ1-1
V gene: TRBV4-3
CDR3 protein: CASSQGREKEAFF

J gene: TRBJ2-3
V gene: TRBV7-6
CDR3 protein: CASSSPPGERTDTQYF

J gene: TRBJ2-1
V gene: TRBV11-3
CDR3 protein: CASSLVRSSGTYNEQFF

J gene: TRBJ2-2
V gene: TRBV7-2
CDR3 protein: CASSGPGQEGTGELFF

J gene: TRBJ2-3
V gene: TRBV24-1
CDR3 protein: CATSDPAGGPTTDTQYF

J gene: TRBJ2-5
V gene: TRBV18
CDR3 protein: CASSPGQPRGETQYF

J gene: TRBJ2-3
V gene: TRBV12-3/TRBV12-4
CDR3 protein: CASSPQEARYTQYF

J gene: TRBJ2-3
V gene: TRBV6-1
CDR3 protein: CASRKRGDTQYF

J gene: TRBJ1-1
V gene: TRBV5-1
CDR3 protein: CASSWRQGGSNTEAFF

J gene: TRBJ2-1
V gene: TRBV20-1
CDR3 protein: CSVPVDPSGSPNEQFF

J gene: TRBJ2-2
V gene: TRBV5-1
CDR3 protein: CASSSTRQGNTGELFF

J gene: TRBJ2-3
V gene: TRBV9
CDR3 protein: CASSASGGLSDTQYF

J gene: TRBJ2-7
V gene: TRBV6-6
CDR3 protein: CASSFQGVWYEQYF

J gene: TRBJ1-2
V gene: TRBV7-8
CDR3 protein: CASSSPPGYGYTF

J gene: TRBJ2-2
V gene: TRBV28
CDR3 protein: CAGRSGHTGELFF

J gene: TRBJ1-2
V gene: TRBV12-3/TRBV12-4
CDR3 protein: CASSLTQGASPNYGYTF

J gene: TRBJ2-7
V gene: TRBV11-2
CDR3 protein: CASSPLTGRNEQYF

J gene: TRBJ2-1
V gene: TRBV7-8
CDR3 protein: CASSVLLSGVPYNEQFF

J gene: TRBJ2-7
V gene: TRBV3-1
CDR3 protein: CASSQDFSQGNEQYF

J gene: TRBJ2-1
V gene: TRBV28
CDR3 protein: CASTFGHFRDEQFF

J gene: TRBJ2-5
V gene: TRBV28
CDR3 protein: CASSPPRDRGLRETQYF

J gene: TRBJ2-1
V gene: TRBV28
CDR3 protein: CASSLRSAWTWQFF

J gene: TRBJ2-7
V gene: TRBV3-1
CDR3 protein: CASSLGAHEQYF

J gene: TRBJ1-2
V gene: TRBV11-2
CDR3 protein: CASSLGPGANYGYTF